This TCR beta chain was profiled in a study of blood T cells in healthy people across ages. Study findings and constraints: Long-lived and aged donors differed, with more naive CD4+ cells and higher diversity in the long-lived. Estimated diversity, derived from one million T cells, was regarded as an underestimate.

A second PCR, run for 7 to 11 cycles, used a sample-barcoded 5' primer plus a J-beta primer mix. The template-switch adaptor, which had 12 random nucleotides, put a tag on each cDNA molecule. MiXCR was run by TCRdb on the 5' RACE reads, yielding one entry per CDR3 protein. Of 780,000 or so distinct CDR3 sequences in the sample, about 55% are singletons; the top ten hold about 42%. J lost 0 bases, V lost 3 bases, and 4 bases had no gene match. CDR1 KGHDR and CDR2 SFDVKD come from the germline V gene. The CDR3 spans 15 residues. Samples had at least 7 million PBMCs isolated from them. This clonotype was observed a few times. Its target is unknown.

The receptor was derived from a man older than 75 in good health. The chain recombines TRBV24-1 with TRBJ2-7; 7 bases are shared with TRBD2. Sequenced input: blood. The CDR3 here is CATSDPGGSSYEQYF. As DNA, the CDR3 is TGTGCCACCAGTGATCCCGGGGGGAGCTCCTACGAGCAGTACTTC.